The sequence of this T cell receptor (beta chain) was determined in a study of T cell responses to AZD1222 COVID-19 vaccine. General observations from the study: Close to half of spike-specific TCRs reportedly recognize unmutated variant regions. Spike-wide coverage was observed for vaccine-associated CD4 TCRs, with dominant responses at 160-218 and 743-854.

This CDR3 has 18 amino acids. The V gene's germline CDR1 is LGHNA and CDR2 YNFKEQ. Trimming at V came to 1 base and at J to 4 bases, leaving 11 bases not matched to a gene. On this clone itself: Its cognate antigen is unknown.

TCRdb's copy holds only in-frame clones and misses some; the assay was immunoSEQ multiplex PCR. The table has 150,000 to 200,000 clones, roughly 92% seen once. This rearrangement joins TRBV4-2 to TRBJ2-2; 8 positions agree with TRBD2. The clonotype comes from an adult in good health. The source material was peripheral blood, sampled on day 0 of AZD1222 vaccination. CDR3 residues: CASSQGLAGRAGTGELFF. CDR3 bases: TGTGCCAGCAGCCAAGGTCTTGCCGGGAGGGCCGGCACCGGGGAGCTGTTTTTT.